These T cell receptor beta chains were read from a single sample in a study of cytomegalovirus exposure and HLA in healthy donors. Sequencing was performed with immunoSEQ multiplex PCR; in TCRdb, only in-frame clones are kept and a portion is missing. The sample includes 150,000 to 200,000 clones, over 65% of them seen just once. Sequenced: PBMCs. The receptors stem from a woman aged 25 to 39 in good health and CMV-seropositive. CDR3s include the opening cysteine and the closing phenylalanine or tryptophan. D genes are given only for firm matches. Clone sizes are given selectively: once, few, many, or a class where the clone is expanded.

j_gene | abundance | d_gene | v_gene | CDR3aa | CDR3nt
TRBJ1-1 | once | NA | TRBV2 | CASSVQGGDTEAFF | TGTGCCAGCAGTGTACAGGGAGGGGACACTGAAGCTTTCTTT
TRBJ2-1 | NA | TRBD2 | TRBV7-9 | CASSSGLAGEDEQFF | TGTGCCAGCAGCTCGGGACTAGCGGGAGAGGATGAGCAGTTCTTC
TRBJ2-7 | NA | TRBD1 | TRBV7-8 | CASRAGTGHSYEQYF | TGTGCCAGCAGAGCCGGGACAGGCCACTCCTACGAGCAGTACTTC
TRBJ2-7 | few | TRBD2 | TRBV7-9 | CASSPLADEQYF | TGTGCCAGCAGCCCTCTAGCGGACGAGCAGTACTTC
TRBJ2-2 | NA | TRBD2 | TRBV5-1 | CASSQSGTRSAGELFF | TGCGCCAGCAGCCAGTCCGGGACTAGGTCTGCTGGGGAGCTGTTTTTT
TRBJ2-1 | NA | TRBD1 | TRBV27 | CASNRDRGSYNEQFF | TGTGCCAGCAACCGGGACAGGGGTTCCTACAATGAGCAGTTCTTC
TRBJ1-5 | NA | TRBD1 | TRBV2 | CASSETTGGSQPQHF | TGTGCCAGCAGTGAAACTACAGGGGGGAGTCAGCCCCAGCATTTT
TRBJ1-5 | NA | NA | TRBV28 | CASSLRPLGPQHF | TGTGCCAGCAGCCTCAGGCCTCTGGGGCCCCAGCATTTT
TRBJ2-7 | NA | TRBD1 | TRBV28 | CASSLYGTGGDEQYF | TGTGCCAGCAGTTTATATGGGACAGGGGGCGACGAGCAGTACTTC
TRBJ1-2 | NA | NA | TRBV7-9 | CASSLAEGGYTF | TGTGCCAGCAGCTTAGCGGAGGGTGGCTACACCTTC
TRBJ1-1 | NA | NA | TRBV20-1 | CSAADFPEAFF | TGCAGTGCTGCAGATTTCCCTGAAGCTTTCTTT
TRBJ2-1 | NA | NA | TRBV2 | CASESEGEGDEQFF | TGTGCCAGCGAAAGCGAGGGGGAGGGGGATGAGCAGTTCTTC
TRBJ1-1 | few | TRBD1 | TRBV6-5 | CASSWTGEGNTEAFF | TGTGCCAGCAGTTGGACAGGGGAGGGGAACACTGAAGCTTTCTTT
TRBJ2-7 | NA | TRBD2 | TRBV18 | CASSPGLGLYEQYF | TGTGCCAGCTCACCCGGACTAGGGCTTTACGAGCAGTACTTC
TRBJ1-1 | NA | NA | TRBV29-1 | CSVGTWSTEAFF | TGCAGCGTTGGGACTTGGAGTACTGAAGCTTTCTTT
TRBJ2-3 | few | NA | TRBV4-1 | CASRLNLGDTQYF | TGCGCCAGCCGCCTTAATTTGGGCGATACGCAGTATTTT
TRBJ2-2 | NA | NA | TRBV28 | CASTWTPDTGELFF | TGTGCCAGCACCTGGACACCCGACACCGGGGAGCTGTTTTTT
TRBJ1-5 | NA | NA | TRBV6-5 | CASSNYNQPQHF | TGTGCCAGCAGCAACTACAATCAGCCCCAGCATTTT
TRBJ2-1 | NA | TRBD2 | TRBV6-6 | CASINGASGYNEQFF | TGTGCCAGCATCAATGGAGCTAGCGGGTACAATGAGCAGTTCTTC
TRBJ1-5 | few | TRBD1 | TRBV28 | CASSLWDSSNQPQHF | TGTGCCAGCAGTTTGTGGGACAGTAGCAATCAGCCCCAGCATTTT
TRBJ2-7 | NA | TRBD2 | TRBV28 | CASSLRTSGSPDEQYF | TGTGCCAGCAGTTTACGGACTAGCGGGAGTCCAGACGAGCAGTACTTC
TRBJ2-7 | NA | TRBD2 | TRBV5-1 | CASSLGRVGIWEQYF | TGCGCCAGCAGCTTAGGGAGGGTTGGTATTTGGGAGCAGTACTTC